A selection of T cell receptor beta chains follows, all from one sample in a study of T cells after yellow fever vaccination. Each CDR3 protein is one row after TCRdb ran MiXCR on the 5' RACE reads. Found here are more than 300,000 distinct CDR3 sequences, around 4.5% of them singletons; the top ten hold approximately 19%. Sequenced material: PBMCs, taken 15 days after the yellow fever booster vaccination. These receptors were taken from a man between 18 and 29 years old who received the YFV17D yellow fever vaccine. Each CDR3 is given with its conserved first and last residue.

v_gene	j_gene	CDR3aa
TRBV7-8	TRBJ2-5	CASSPTRVPQETQYF
TRBV27	TRBJ1-1	CASSERRMNTEAFF
TRBV27	TRBJ1-2	CASSLTRDRAGGGYTF
TRBV5-1	TRBJ1-1	CASTNGQAPGSTEAFF
TRBV9	TRBJ2-2	CASSPVGSGPYTGELFF
TRBV29-1	TRBJ1-1	CSSGTSGTEAFF
TRBV7-9	TRBJ1-5	CASSLGGQGRASNQPQHF
TRBV29-1	TRBJ2-1	CSGRGQYNEQFF
TRBV4-2	TRBJ2-1	CASSPDRGGREQFF
TRBV20-1	TRBJ2-3	CSARVDRGLGDTQYF
TRBV12-3/TRBV12-4	TRBJ1-1	CASKDRAEAFF
TRBV7-8	TRBJ1-5	CASSFIARGTVNQPQHF
TRBV4-2	TRBJ1-5	CASSQVANGIDQPQHF
TRBV2	TRBJ2-5	CASSDVGAETQYF
TRBV6-1	TRBJ1-5	CASAGWGSNQPQHF
TRBV12-3/TRBV12-4	TRBJ1-2	CASSEAGSYTF
TRBV10-3	TRBJ1-6	CAISGPGTGNSPLHF
TRBV2	TRBJ1-6	CASRKDRGNSPLHF
TRBV6-5	TRBJ2-5	CASSYPAGGPQETQYF
TRBV20-1	TRBJ2-5	CSVIGQGGRTQYF
TRBV7-3	TRBJ2-2	CASSKQEGTGELFF
TRBV6-2/TRBV6-3	TRBJ1-1	CASSLQGRGNTEAFF
TRBV5-5	TRBJ1-1	CASSLGPPGGTEAFF
TRBV18	TRBJ1-4	CASSPQADREKLFF
TRBV7-2	TRBJ2-2	CASSLRQGNTGELFF
TRBV12-3/TRBV12-4	TRBJ2-5	CATSRGWETQYF
TRBV4-3	TRBJ1-2	CASSQDRDRGGYTF
TRBV6-2/TRBV6-3	TRBJ2-5	CASSEERETQYF
TRBV9	TRBJ2-2	CASSVTSTSAGELFF
TRBV9	TRBJ2-1	CASSVGAGKPNEQFF
TRBV5-1	TRBJ2-5	CASSLGDSLQETQYF
TRBV7-7	TRBJ2-5	CASSSGQGGQETQYF
TRBV7-8	TRBJ1-5	CASARDGPQSF
TRBV5-1	TRBJ2-1	CASSSIAGSYNEQFF
TRBV12-3/TRBV12-4	TRBJ2-5	CASRSEETQYF
TRBV12-3/TRBV12-4	TRBJ2-7	CASSLGSGGSQYF
TRBV7-2	TRBJ2-3	CASTPERGGATDTQYF
TRBV6-4	TRBJ2-1	CASSETSGGYDEQFF
TRBV2	TRBJ2-7	CASTGTGVYEQYF
TRBV30	TRBJ2-3	CAWEGGAGTDTQYF
TRBV29-1	TRBJ1-3	CSVGTGGNTIYF